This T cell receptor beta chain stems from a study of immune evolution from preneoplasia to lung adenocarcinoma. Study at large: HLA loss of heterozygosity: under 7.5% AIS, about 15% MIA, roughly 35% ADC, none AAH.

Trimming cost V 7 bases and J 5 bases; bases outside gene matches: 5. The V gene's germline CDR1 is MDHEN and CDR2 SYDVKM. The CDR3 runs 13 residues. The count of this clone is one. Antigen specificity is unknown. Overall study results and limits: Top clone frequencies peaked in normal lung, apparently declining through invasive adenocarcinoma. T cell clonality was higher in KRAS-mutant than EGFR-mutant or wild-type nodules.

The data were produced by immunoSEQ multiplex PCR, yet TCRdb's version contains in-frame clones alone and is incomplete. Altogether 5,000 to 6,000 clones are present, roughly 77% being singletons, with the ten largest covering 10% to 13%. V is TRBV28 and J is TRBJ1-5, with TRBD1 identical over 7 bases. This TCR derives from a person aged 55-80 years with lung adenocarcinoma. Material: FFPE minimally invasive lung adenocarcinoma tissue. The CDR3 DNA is TGTGCCAGCACCGACAGGGTCCATCAGCCCCAGCATTTT. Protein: CASTDRVHQPQHF.